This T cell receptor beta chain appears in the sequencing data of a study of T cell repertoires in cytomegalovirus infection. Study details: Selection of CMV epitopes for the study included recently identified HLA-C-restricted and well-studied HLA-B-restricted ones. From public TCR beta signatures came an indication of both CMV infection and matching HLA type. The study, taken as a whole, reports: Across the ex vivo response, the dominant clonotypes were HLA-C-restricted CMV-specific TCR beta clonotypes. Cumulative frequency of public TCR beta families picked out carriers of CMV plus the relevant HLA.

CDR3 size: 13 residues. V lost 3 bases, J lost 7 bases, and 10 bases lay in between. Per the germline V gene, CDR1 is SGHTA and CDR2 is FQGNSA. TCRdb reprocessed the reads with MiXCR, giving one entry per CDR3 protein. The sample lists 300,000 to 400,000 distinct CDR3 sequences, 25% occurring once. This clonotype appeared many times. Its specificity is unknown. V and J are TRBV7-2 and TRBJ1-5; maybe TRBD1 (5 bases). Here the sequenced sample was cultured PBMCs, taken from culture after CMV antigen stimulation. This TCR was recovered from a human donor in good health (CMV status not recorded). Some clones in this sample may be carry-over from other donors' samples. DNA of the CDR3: TGTGCCAGCAGCTTGACAGTAGTACAGCCCCAGCATTTT. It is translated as CASSLTVVQPQHF.